A selection of T cell receptor beta chains follows, all from one sample in a study of T cells in Graves' hyperthyroidism and ophthalmopathy. TCRdb re-called the multiplex PCR reads with MiXCR, one entry per CDR3 protein. The table lists around 430,000 distinct CDR3 sequences, about 16% of them singletons. Sequenced material: blood. The source of these receptors is a woman aged 25 to 39 with Graves' hyperthyroidism. The CDR3 runs from the conserved cysteine through the conserved F or W. The order of the fields is CDR3 protein, CDR3 DNA, D gene, V gene, clone size, J gene. D genes are given only for firm matches. Clone size is shown for a subset of rows, as once, few, many or a class of expanded clone.

CDR3: CASSLMGSSYEQYF
DNA: TGTGCCAGCAGTTTGATGGGGAGCTCCTACGAGCAGTACTTC
D: -
V: TRBV27
size: many
J: TRBJ2-7

CDR3: CASSQGEKETQYF
DNA: TGTGCCAGCAGCCAAGGGGAGAAGGAGACCCAGTACTTC
D: -
V: TRBV4-2
size: many
J: TRBJ2-5

CDR3: CASITGRGYGNEQFF
DNA: TGTGCCAGCATTACCGGCAGGGGCTACGGCAATGAGCAGTTCTTC
D: -
V: TRBV7-2
size: many
J: TRBJ2-1

CDR3: CASSPGTENTEAFF
DNA: TGTGCCAGCTCGCCCGGGACAGAGAACACTGAAGCTTTCTTT
D: TRBD1
V: TRBV18
size: many
J: TRBJ1-1

CDR3: CASSYGLKSTEAFF
DNA: TGTGCCAGCAGTTACGGCCTAAAGAGCACTGAAGCTTTCTTT
D: -
V: TRBV6-6
size: -
J: TRBJ1-1

CDR3: CASSLTGRHEQYF
DNA: TGTGCCAGTAGCCTGACGGGACGCCACGAGCAGTACTTC
D: -
V: TRBV19
size: -
J: TRBJ2-7

CDR3: CASSQRTSGSSYEQYF
DNA: TGTGCCAGCAGCCAAAGGACTAGCGGAAGCTCCTACGAGCAGTACTTC
D: TRBD2
V: TRBV27
size: many
J: TRBJ2-7

CDR3: CTSSLEGAGGQFF
DNA: TGTACCAGCAGCTTAGAGGGAGCAGGTGGGCAGTTCTTC
D: -
V: TRBV7-9
size: few
J: TRBJ2-1

CDR3: CASSEDHRGGDEQFF
DNA: TGTGCCAGCAGTGAAGATCACAGGGGGGGGGATGAGCAGTTCTTC
D: -
V: TRBV6-1
size: few
J: TRBJ2-1

CDR3: CAESRANGYTF
DNA: TGTGCGGAGTCGAGGGCGAATGGCTACACCTTC
D: -
V: TRBV6-2/TRBV6-3
size: -
J: TRBJ1-2

CDR3: CASSPMGLAGKETQYF
DNA: TGTGCCAGCAGTCCGATGGGACTAGCGGGAAAAGAGACCCAGTACTTC
D: TRBD2
V: TRBV28
size: many
J: TRBJ2-5